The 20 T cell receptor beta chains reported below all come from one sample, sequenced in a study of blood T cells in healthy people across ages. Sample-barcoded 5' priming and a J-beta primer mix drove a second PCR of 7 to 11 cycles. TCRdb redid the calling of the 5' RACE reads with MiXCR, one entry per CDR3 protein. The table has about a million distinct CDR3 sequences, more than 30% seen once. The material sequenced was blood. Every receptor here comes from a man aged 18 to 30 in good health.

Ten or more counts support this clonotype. The CDR3 here is CASSQDGLSATQYF. The CDR3 region has the DNA TGCGCCAGCAGCCAAGACGGTCTGAGTGCTACGCAGTATTTT. V usage is TRBV4-3 and J usage is TRBJ2-3; D is uncertain. Per the germline V gene, CDR1 is LGHNA and CDR2 is YSLEER. This CDR3 is built from 14 residues. Trimming cost V 0 bases and J 8 bases, with 12 bases left between them.

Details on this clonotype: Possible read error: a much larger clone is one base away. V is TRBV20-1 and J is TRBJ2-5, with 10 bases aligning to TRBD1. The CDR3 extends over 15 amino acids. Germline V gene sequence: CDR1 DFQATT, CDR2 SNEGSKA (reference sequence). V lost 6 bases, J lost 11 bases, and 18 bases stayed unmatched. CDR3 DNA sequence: TGCAGTGCCATAGATGGGGACAGGGGTATTGATGAGCAGTACTTC. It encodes CSAIDGDRGIDEQYF.

This CDR3 reads CASSYPAGREKLFF. CDR3 nucleotide sequence: TGTGCCAGCAGCTACCCCGCAGGGAGGGAAAAACTGTTTTTT. The chain has TRBV28 and TRBJ1-4; TRBD1 might be the D (5 bases). This CDR3 has 14 residues. V dropped 6 bases and J dropped 8 bases, with 16 bases sitting between them. Germline V gene lookup returns CDR1 MDHEN and CDR2 SYDVKM.

CDR3 sequence: CASSLTLGLYNEQYF. DNA for the CDR3: TGTGCCAGCAGCTTAACCCTCGGATTGTACAATGAGCAGTACTTC. V and J are TRBV7-3 and TRBJ2-7; no reliable D call. Germline V gives CDR1 SGHTA, CDR2 FQGTGA. This CDR3 spans 15 amino acids. V lost 0 bases, J lost 7 bases, and 16 bases lay in between.

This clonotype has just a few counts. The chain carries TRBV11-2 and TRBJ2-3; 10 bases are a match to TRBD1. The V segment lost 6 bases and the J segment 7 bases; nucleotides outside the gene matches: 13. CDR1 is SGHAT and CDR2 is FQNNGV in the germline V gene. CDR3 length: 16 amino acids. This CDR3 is CASRSLRDRGSNTQYF. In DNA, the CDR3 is TGTGCCAGCAGATCCCTCCGGGACAGGGGTTCGAATACGCAGTATTTT.

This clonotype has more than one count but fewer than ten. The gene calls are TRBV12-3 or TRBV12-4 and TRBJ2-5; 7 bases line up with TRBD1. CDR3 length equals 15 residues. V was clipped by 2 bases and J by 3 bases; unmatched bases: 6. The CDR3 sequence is CASSLMGDSEETQYF. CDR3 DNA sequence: TGTGCCAGCAGTTTAATGGGGGACAGTGAAGAGACCCAGTACTTC.

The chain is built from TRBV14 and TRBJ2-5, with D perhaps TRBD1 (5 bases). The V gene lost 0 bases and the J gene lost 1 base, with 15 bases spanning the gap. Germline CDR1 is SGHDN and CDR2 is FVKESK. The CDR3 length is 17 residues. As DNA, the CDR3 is TGTGCCAGCAGCCAAGATTTTGGGGCAGTCCTCCAAGAGACCCAGTACTTC. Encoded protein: CASSQDFGAVLQETQYF.

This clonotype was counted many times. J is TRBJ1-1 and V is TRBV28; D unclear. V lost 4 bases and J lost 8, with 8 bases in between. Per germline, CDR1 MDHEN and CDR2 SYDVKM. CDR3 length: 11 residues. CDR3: CASSSGPEAFF. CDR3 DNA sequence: TGTGCCAGCAGTTCAGGACCCGAAGCTTTCTTT.

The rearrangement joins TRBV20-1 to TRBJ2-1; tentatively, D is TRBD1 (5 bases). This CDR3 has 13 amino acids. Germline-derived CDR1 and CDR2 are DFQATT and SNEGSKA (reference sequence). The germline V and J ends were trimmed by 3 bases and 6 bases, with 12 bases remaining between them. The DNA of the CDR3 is TGCAGTGCTAGTGGCAGGGTCTGCAATGAGCAGTTCTTC. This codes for CSASGRVCNEQFF.

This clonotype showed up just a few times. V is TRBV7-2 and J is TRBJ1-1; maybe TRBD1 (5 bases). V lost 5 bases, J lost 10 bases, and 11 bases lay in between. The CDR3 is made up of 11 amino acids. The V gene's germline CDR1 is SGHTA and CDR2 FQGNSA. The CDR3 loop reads CASSPRDVAFF. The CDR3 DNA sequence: TGTGCCAGCAGCCCCCGGGACGTAGCTTTCTTT.

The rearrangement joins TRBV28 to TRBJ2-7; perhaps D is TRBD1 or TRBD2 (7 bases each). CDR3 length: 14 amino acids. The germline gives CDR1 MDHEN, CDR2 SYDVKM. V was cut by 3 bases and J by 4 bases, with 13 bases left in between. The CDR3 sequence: CASSLGGTVYEQYF. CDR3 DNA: TGTGCCAGCAGTTTGGGGGGGACAGTTTACGAGCAGTACTTC.

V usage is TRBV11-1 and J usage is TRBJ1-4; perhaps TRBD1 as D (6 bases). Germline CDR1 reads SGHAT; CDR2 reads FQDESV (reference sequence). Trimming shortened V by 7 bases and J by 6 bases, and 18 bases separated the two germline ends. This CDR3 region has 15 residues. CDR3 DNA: TGTGCCAGCAAAACATCGTCGGGGGCTTATGAAAAACTGTTTTTT. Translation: CASKTSSGAYEKLFF. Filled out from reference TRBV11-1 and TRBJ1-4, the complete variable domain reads EAEVAQSPRYKITEKSQAVAFWCDPISGHATLYWYRQILGQGPELLVQFQDESVVDDSQLPKDRFSAERLKGVDSTLKIQPAELGDSAMYLCASKTSSGAYEKLFFGSGTQLSVL.

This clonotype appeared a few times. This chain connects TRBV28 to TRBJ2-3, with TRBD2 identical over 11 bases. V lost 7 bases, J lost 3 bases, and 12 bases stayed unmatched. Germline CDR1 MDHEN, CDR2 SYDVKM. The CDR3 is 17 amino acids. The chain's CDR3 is CASNFFSGGAVTDTQYF. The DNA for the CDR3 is TGTGCCAGCAATTTCTTTAGCGGGGGGGCCGTGACAGATACGCAGTATTTT.

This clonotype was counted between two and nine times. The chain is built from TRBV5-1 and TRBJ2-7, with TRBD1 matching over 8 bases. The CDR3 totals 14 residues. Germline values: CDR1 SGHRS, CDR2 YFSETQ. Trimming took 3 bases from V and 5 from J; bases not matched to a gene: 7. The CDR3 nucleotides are TGCGCCAGCAGCTCTAGGTTACAGGGGGACGAGCAGTACTTC. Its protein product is CASSSRLQGDEQYF. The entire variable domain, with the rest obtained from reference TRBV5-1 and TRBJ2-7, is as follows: KAGVTQTPRYLIKTRGQQVTLSCSPISGHRSVSWYQQTPGQGLQFLFEYFSETQRNKGNFPGRFSGRQFSNSRSEMNVSTLELGDSALYLCASSSRLQGDEQYFGPGTRLTVT.

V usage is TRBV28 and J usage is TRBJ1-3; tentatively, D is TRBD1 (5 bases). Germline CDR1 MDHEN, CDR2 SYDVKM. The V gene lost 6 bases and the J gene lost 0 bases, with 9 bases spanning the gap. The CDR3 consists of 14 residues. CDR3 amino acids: CASRRGLSGNTIYF. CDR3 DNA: TGTGCCAGCAGGAGGGGTCTCTCTGGAAACACCATATATTTT.

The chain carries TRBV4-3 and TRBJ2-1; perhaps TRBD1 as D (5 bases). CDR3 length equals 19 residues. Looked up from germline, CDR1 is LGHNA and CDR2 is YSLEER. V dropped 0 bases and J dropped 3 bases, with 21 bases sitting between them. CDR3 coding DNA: TGCGCCAGCAGCCAAGATTCGCAGGGTCTCATCCCATACTACAATGAGCAGTTCTTC. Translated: CASSQDSQGLIPYYNEQFF.

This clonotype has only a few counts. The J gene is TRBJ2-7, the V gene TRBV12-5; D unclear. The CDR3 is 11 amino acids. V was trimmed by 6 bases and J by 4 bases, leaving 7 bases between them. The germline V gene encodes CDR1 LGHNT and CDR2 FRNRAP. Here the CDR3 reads CASGIYYEQYF. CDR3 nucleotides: TGTGCTAGTGGAATTTATTACGAGCAGTACTTC. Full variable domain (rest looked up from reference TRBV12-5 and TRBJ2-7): DARVTQTPRHKVTEMGQEVTMRCQPILGHNTVFWYRQTMMQGLELLAYFRNRAPLDDSGMPKDRFSAEMPDATLATLKIQPSEPRDSAVYFCASGIYYEQYFGPGTRLTVT.

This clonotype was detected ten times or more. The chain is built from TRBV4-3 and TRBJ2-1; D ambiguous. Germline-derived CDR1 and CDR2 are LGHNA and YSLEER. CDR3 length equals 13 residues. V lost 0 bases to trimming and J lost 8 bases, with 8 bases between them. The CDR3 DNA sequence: TGCGCCAGCAGCCAAGAGCCTATCCATGAGCAGTTCTTC. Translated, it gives CASSQEPIHEQFF.

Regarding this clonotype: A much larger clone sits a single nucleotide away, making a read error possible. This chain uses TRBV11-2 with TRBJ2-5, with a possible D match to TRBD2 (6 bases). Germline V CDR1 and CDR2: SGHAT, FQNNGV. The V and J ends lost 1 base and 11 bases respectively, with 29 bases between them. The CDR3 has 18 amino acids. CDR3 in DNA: TGTGCCAGCAGCTTAGGCATCCGGGACTCTTACTCTCGGGGTGAGCAGTACTTC. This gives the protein CASSLGIRDSYSRGEQYF.

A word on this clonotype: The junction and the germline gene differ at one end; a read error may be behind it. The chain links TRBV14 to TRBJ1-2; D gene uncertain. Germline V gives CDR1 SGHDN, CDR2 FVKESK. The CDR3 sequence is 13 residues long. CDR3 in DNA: TGTGCCAGCAGCCTAAATCCAGCGTATGGCCACACCTTC. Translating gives CASSLNPAYGHTF.